The present T cell receptor (beta chain) was sequenced within a study of identifying expanded T cells in peripheral blood. The CDR3 extends over 17 amino acids. Germline loops: CDR1 MDHEN, CDR2 SYDVKM. Trimming removed 1 base at V and 5 bases at J, with 21 bases between. The table came from immunoSEQ multiplex PCR; TCRdb's copy has only in-frame clones and leaves some out. The repertoire holds 81,000 or so clones, over 80% seen once, with around 20% in the top ten. Material: blood. The receptor's source is a person between 18 and 75 years old in good health. The rearrangement links TRBV28 to TRBJ2-7, with a tentative D call TRBD1 (7 bases). Written as DNA, the CDR3 is TGTGCCAGCAGTTTATACCCACCAGGGGGGCTGAGGGACGAGCAGTACTTC. Its translation is CASSLYPPGGLRDEQYF.